This T cell receptor beta chain was identified in a study of CD8+CD57+ T cells in acquired aplastic anemia. Study details: Sorted CD4+ and CD8+ cells gave an average of approximately 3 ug of DNA.

Genomic DNA templated the TCR beta VDJ and CDR3 profiling. From the reads, TCRdb called clonotypes with MiXCR, one entry per CDR3 protein. This sample has 160,000 or so distinct CDR3 sequences, with roughly half found just once. Only patients with CD8+CD57+ cell expansion on flow cytometry were chosen for sequencing. Every patient was diagnosed with severe acquired aplastic anemia. Findings of the study overall: Patients and controls shared 25 to 35 CD8+ CDR3 sequences, highly expressed in patients.

This clonotype appeared many times. The antigen is unknown. V shed 6 bases and J shed 0 bases, with 15 bases lying between them. The CDR3 is made up of 15 amino acids. Germline V gene sequence: CDR1 MNHNS, CDR2 SASEGT. The gene calls are TRBV6-1 and TRBJ2-7; weak D call: TRBD1 (6 bases). The source of this sequence is a human donor with aplastic anemia. Source material: sorted CD4+, CD8+, or CD8+CD57+ T cells (not recorded which) from PBMCs. The CDR3 region has the DNA TGTGCCAGCAGAACCGGGACAACAAGCTCCTACGAGCAGTACTTC. Residues: CASRTGTTSSYEQYF.